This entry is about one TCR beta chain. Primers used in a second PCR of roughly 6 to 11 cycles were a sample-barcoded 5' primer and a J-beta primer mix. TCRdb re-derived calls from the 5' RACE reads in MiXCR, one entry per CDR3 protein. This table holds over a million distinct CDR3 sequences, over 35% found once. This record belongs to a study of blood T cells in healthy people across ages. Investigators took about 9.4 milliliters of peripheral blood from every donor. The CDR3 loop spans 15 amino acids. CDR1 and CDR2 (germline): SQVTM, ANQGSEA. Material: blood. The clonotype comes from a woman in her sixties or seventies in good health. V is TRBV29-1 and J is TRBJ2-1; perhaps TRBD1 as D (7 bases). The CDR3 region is CSAQGTHPGYNEQFF. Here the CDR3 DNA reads TGCAGTGCACAGGGGACTCACCCTGGCTACAATGAGCAGTTCTTC.